This T cell receptor beta chain was sequenced during a study of cytomegalovirus exposure and HLA in healthy donors. Findings and caveats of the study: Looking again later, the authors saw that most CMV-associated TCR beta chains seemed HLA-restricted.

It was with 60 Vbeta and 13 Jbeta primers that the PCR ran. TCRdb's copy holds only in-frame clones and misses some; the assay was immunoSEQ multiplex PCR. The sample contains about 190,000 clones, roughly four fifths of which appear only once. Turning to this clone: Its antigen is currently unknown.

The sequencing input was PBMCs. The TCR comes from a woman aged 30 to 39 in good health and CMV-seropositive.

CDR3 nucleotides: TGTGCCAGCAGCTTAAATGGGGCTAATAGTTACAATGAGCAGTTCTTC. It encodes CASSLNGANSYNEQFF. The chain carries TRBV7-2 and TRBJ2-1, with D perhaps matching TRBD1 (5 bases). This CDR3 has 16 residues. In germline, CDR1 is SGHTA, CDR2 FQGNSA. The V and J ends lost 2 bases and 4 bases respectively, with 15 bases between them.